This T cell receptor (beta chain) emerged from a study of hypomethylating agent response in myelodysplastic syndrome. Study as a whole: Most often mutated was TET2, found in about 50% of the 11 patients.

Assay used: immunoSEQ multiplex PCR; TCRdb lists only in-frame clones, some missing. The sample lists 3,300 or so clones, around 80% seen once, with under 6.5% in the top ten. Trimming removed 6 bases at V and 3 bases at J, with 21 bases between. In germline, CDR1 is MDHEN, CDR2 SYDVKM. This CDR3 is 16 amino acids long. The sequence derives from a human donor with myelodysplastic syndrome. The chain combines TRBV28 with TRBJ2-7, with D perhaps TRBD2 (8 bases). The sample was bone marrow, taken before or after starting hypomethylating agent treatment for myelodysplastic syndrome (not recorded which). In DNA form, the CDR3 reads TGTGCCAGCAGCTCACCGGGAGGGGGCGAGGGCTACGAGCAGTACTTC. Its translation is CASSSPGGGEGYEQYF. Together with reference TRBV28 and TRBJ2-7, the CDR3 gives the full variable domain: DVKVTQSSRYLVKRTGEKVFLECVQDMDHENMFWYRQDPGLGLRLIYFSYDVKMKEKGDIPEGYSVSREKKERFSLILESASTNQTSMYLCASSSPGGGEGYEQYFGPGTRLTVT.